The clone carrying this T cell receptor (beta chain) has more than one count but fewer than ten. This specimen comes from a study of blood T cell repertoires in COVID-19. V was cut by 5 bases and J by 6 bases, with 17 bases left in between. CDR3 length: 13 residues. Per the germline V gene, CDR1 is SQVTM and CDR2 is ANQGSEA. Assay: immunoSEQ multiplex PCR; the TCRdb copy retains only in-frame clones and omits some. The data contain 250,000 or so clones, roughly 80% of them seen just once; the ten biggest clones take up approximately 4%. V and J are TRBV29-1 and TRBJ2-7; TRBD2 is a possible D gene (6 bases). The clonotype was recovered from a man between 60 and 75 years old with acute or convalescent COVID-19. The sequencing input was peripheral blood. This CDR3 reads CSVKGSGLLEQYF. The DNA for the CDR3 is TGCAGCGTTAAGGGTAGCGGCCTCCTCGAGCAGTACTTC.